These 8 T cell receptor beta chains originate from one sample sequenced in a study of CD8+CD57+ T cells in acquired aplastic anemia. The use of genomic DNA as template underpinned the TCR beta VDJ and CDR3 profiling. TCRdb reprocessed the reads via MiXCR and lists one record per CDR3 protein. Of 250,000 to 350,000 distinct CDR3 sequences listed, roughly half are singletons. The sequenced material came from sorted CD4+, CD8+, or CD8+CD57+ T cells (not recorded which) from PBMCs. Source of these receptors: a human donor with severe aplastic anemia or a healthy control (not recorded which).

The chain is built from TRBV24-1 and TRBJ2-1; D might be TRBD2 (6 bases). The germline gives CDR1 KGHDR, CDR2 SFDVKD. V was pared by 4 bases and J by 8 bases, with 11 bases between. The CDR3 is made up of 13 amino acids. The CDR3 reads CATSERDFYEQFF. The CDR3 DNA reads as TGTGCCACCAGTGAGCGGGACTTCTATGAGCAGTTCTTC.

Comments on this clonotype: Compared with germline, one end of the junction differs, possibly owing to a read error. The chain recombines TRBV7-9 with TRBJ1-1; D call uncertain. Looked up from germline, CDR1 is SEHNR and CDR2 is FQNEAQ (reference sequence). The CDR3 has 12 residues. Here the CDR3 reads CASSQEGRQVIF. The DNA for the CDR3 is TGTGCCAGCAGCCAAGAAGGCAGACAAGTTATCTTT. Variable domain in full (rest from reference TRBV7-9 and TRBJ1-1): DTGVSQNPRHKITKRGQNVTFRCDPISEHNRLYWYRQTLGQGPEFLTYFQNEAQLEKSRLLSDRFSAERPKGSFSTLEIQRTEQGDSAMYLCASSQEGRQVIFGQGTRLTVV.

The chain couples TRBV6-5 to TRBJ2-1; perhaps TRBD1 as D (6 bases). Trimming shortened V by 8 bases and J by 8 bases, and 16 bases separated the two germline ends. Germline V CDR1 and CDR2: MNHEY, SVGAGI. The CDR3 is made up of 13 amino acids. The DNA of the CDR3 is TGTGCCAGCCGGGGACACCTCAACTATGAGCAGTTCTTC. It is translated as CASRGHLNYEQFF.

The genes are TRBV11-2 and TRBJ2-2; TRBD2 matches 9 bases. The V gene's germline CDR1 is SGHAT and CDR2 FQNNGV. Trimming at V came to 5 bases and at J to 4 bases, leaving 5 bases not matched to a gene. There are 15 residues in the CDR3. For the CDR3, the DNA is TGTGCCAGCAGCCGAATAGCGGGGGCCACCGGGGAGCTGTTTTTT. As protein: CASSRIAGATGELFF.

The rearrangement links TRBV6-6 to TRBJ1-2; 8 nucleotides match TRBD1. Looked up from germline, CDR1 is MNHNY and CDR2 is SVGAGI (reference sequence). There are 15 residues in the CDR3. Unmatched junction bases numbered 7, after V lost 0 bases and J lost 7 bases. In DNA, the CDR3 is TGTGCCAGCAGTTACTCGATTCAGGGGGCAAGTGGCTACACCTTC. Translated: CASSYSIQGASGYTF.

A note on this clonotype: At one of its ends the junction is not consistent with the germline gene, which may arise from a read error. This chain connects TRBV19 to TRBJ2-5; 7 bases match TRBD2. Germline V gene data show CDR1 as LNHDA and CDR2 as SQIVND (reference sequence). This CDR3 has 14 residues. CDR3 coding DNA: TGTGCCAGTAGTGCCGGACTAGGATTGGAGATCCAGTACTTC. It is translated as CASSAGLGLEIQYF.

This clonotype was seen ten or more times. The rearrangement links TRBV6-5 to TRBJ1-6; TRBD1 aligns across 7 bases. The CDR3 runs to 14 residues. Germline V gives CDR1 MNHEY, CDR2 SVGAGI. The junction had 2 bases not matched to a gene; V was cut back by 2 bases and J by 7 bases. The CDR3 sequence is CASSYARGNSPLHF. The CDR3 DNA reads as TGTGCCAGCAGTTACGCCAGGGGGAATTCACCCCTCCACTTT.

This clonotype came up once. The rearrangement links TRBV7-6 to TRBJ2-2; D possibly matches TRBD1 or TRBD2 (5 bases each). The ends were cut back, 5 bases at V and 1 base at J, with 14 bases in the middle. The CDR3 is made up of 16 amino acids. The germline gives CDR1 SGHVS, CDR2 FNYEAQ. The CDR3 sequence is CASSPRGAGNTGELFF. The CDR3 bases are TGTGCCAGCAGCCCCCGGGGCGCGGGGAACACCGGGGAGCTGTTTTTT.